Detailed here is one T cell receptor (beta chain). Its antigen is unidentified. The sample originates from a study of cytomegalovirus exposure and HLA in healthy donors. General study findings and limits: Listed as cytomegalovirus-associated were 150 or so TCR beta chains. Using a false discovery rate of 0.05, a later analysis showed that about 16,000 TCR beta sequences were associated with HLA alleles. Specificity of three CMV-associated chains for CMV antigens was verified in vitro.

The CDR3 spans 15 residues. CDR1 and CDR2 (germline): MDHEN, SYDVKM. V lost 5 bases to trimming and J lost 4 bases, with 17 bases between them. PCR was performed using 60 Vbeta and 13 Jbeta primers. TCRdb keeps only in-frame clones here, not all; method: immunoSEQ multiplex PCR. The sample contains under 200,000 clones, roughly 80% of which appear only once. Donors counted as nominally healthy when sampled, yet unrecorded immune exposures were likely. The receptor's source is a woman between 50 and 59 years old in good health and CMV-seronegative. The V and J genes are TRBV28 and TRBJ2-5; maybe TRBD2 (6 bases). The sample was PBMCs. The CDR3 nucleotides are TGTGCCAGCAGTCGACTGGGGGACTCAGGAGAGACCCAGTACTTC. Translated: CASSRLGDSGETQYF. Complete variable domain (other parts from reference TRBV28 and TRBJ2-5): DVKVTQSSRYLVKRTGEKVFLECVQDMDHENMFWYRQDPGLGLRLIYFSYDVKMKEKGDIPEGYSVSREKKERFSLILESASTNQTSMYLCASSRLGDSGETQYFGPGTRLLVL.